One and the same sample provided the 10 T cell receptor beta chains below, sequenced in a study of blood T cells in healthy people across ages. Sample-barcoded 5' priming and a J-beta primer mix drove a second PCR of about 6 to 12 cycles. TCRdb analysed the 5' RACE reads with MiXCR anew, one entry per CDR3 protein. Among hundreds of thousands of distinct CDR3 sequences listed, under 55% were seen once. The sequenced material came from blood. The receptors were gathered from a man between 60 and 70 years old in good health.

Of note for this clonotype: One end of the junction does not line up with germline, which may come from a read error. The V gene is TRBV12-3 or TRBV12-4, the J gene TRBJ2-7; 12 bases align to TRBD2. This CDR3 is built from 15 residues. The CDR3: CANSLGTSGFYEQYF. In DNA form, the CDR3 reads TGTGCCAACAGTCTAGGGACTAGCGGGTTCTACGAGCAGTACTTC.

The J gene is TRBJ2-5, the V gene TRBV6-5; 8 positions agree with TRBD1. Trimming took 1 base from V and 2 from J; bases not matched to a gene: 6. Germline V gene lookup returns CDR1 MNHEY and CDR2 SVGAGI. The CDR3 is 16 residues long. The CDR3 protein is CASSYYSRGLQETQYF. CDR3 coding DNA: TGTGCCAGCAGTTACTATAGCAGGGGGCTTCAAGAGACCCAGTACTTC.

This chain uses TRBV4-3 with TRBJ2-3; 7 bases line up with TRBD2. Per germline, CDR1 LGHNA and CDR2 YSLEER. The V gene end was trimmed by 0 bases and the J gene end by 2 bases; junction bases not matched to a gene: 2. The CDR3 contains 15 residues. CDR3 nucleotides: TGCGCCAGCAGCCAAGAGGGGGGGAACACAGATACGCAGTATTTT. Its translation is CASSQEGGNTDTQYF.

This sequence joins TRBV3-1 and TRBJ2-7, with D perhaps matching TRBD1 or TRBD2 (5 bases each). In germline, CDR1 is LGHDT, CDR2 YNNKEL (reference sequence). The CDR3 length is 15 residues. V was clipped by 2 bases and J by 2 bases, with 13 bases between them. The CDR3 nucleotides read TGTGCCAGCAGCCAAACCGGGACGGAGACCTACGAGCAGTACTTC. Protein sequence: CASSQTGTETYEQYF.

The rearrangement uses TRBV11-3 and TRBJ2-1; D is unresolved. V was cut by 2 bases and J by 4 bases, with 15 bases left in between. The CDR3 loop spans 16 amino acids. Germline CDR1 is SGHNT and CDR2 is YENEEA. The CDR3 DNA reads as TGTGCCAGCAGCTTAACCTCCGCCATAGCTTACAATGAGCAGTTCTTC. Protein sequence: CASSLTSAIAYNEQFF.

This clonotype has a handful of counts. The chain has TRBV5-5 and TRBJ2-1, with a tentative D call TRBD1 (5 bases). CDR1 is SGHKS and CDR2 is YYEKEE in the germline V gene (reference sequence). V dropped 2 bases and J dropped 8 bases, with 14 bases sitting between them. The CDR3 length is 14 residues. The CDR3 region is CASSFSGATDEQFF. The CDR3 nucleotides read TGTGCCAGCAGCTTTAGTGGGGCCACGGATGAGCAGTTCTTC.

The chain carries TRBV6-1 and TRBJ2-5; 10 nucleotides align to TRBD2. J lost 3 bases, V lost 4 bases, and 11 bases had no gene match. CDR3 length: 17 amino acids. Germline V gives CDR1 MNHNS, CDR2 SASEGT. The CDR3 sequence: CASSVQRGGIKEETQYF. CDR3 bases: TGTGCCAGCAGTGTTCAGCGGGGGGGGATAAAAGAAGAGACCCAGTACTTC.

The CDR3 protein is CAWGPRIDEQYF. Here the CDR3 DNA reads TGTGCCTGGGGGCCCCGGATCGACGAGCAGTACTTC. The chain uses TRBV30 and TRBJ2-7, with unresolved D. Deletions cut 5 bases from V and 5 bases from J, with 13 bases between. The CDR3 has 12 residues. The germline V gene has CDR1 GTSNPN and CDR2 SVGIG (reference sequence).

This chain connects TRBV6-1 to TRBJ2-3; D ambiguous. CDR1 MNHNS and CDR2 SASEGT come from the germline V gene. The CDR3 is made up of 14 amino acids. Trimming left V 1 base short and J 2 bases short, with 7 bases between. The CDR3 DNA reads as TGTGCCAGCAGTGAAGGACCGCTCACAGATACGCAGTATTTT. Translated, it gives CASSEGPLTDTQYF.

J is TRBJ2-7 and V is TRBV11-2; TRBD2 aligns across 8 bases. The J call may be incorrect, as the DNA end agrees better with TRBJ2-5. This CDR3 contains 15 residues. Per germline, CDR1 SGHAT and CDR2 FQNNGV. The DNA of the CDR3 is TGTGCCAGCAGCTTGGCGGGGGGATTCGGGGAGACCCAGTACTTC. It specifies CASSLAGGFGETQYF.